This T cell receptor (beta chain) was recorded in a study of long-term antiretroviral therapy in people with HIV. Samples were assayed with immunoSEQ v3.0 at survey level. Measured with immunoSEQ multiplex PCR; TCRdb has only the in-frame clones, and not every one. The sample lists roughly 50,000 clones; about 86% were seen once. Regarding this clone: Within the sample, other DNA sequences also encode this same CDR3.

With 0 bases removed from V and 4 bases from J, the gap between germline ends came to 10 bases. The CDR3 sequence is 15 residues long. The germline V gene has CDR1 MNHEY and CDR2 SMNVEV (reference sequence). This rearrangement joins TRBV27 to TRBJ2-1; D unresolved. The clonotype originates from a young woman with HIV. Sequenced here: unsorted PBMCs, sampled 0.8 years after starting antiretroviral therapy. The CDR3 sequence: CASSLSPSPYNEQFF. The CDR3 DNA sequence: TGTGCCAGCAGTTTATCTCCGTCCCCGTACAATGAGCAGTTCTTC.